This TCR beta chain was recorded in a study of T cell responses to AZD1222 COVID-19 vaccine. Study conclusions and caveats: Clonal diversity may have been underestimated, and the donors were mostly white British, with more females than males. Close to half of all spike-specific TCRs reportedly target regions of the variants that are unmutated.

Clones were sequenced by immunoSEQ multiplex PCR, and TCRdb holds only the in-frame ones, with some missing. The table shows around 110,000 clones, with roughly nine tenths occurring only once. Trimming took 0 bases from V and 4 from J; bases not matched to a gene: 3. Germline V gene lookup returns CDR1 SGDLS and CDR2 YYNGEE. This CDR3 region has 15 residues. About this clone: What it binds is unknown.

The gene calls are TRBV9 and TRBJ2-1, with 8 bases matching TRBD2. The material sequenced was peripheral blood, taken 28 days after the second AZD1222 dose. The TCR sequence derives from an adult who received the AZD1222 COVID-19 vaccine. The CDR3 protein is CASSVDSGVYNEQFF. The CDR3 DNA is TGTGCCAGCAGCGTAGATAGCGGGGTATACAATGAGCAGTTCTTC.